This TCR beta chain was retrieved from a study of cytomegalovirus exposure and HLA in healthy donors. The V and J ends lost 5 bases and 6 bases, in that order; junction bases with no gene match: 8. CDR3 length: 13 residues. Germline lookup yields CDR1 GTSNPN and CDR2 SVGIG (reference sequence). The PCR had 60 Vbeta and 13 Jbeta primers. Profiled with immunoSEQ multiplex PCR; TCRdb holds only in-frame clones, not every one. The table has some 150,000 clones, over 70% seen once. The clonotype comes from a man aged 25-40 years in good health and CMV-seronegative. The gene calls are TRBV30 and TRBJ2-7; TRBD1 agrees at 9 bases. Sample: PBMCs. The CDR3 nucleotides are TGTGCCTGGCGGACAGGGGTCTTTTCCGAGCAGTACTTC. Amino acid sequence: CAWRTGVFSEQYF.